The 19 T cell receptor beta chains given below trace back to one sample, sequenced in a study of T cell responses to AZD1222 COVID-19 vaccine. TCRdb's table, derived via immunoSEQ multiplex PCR, lists solely in-frame clones and lacks some. In the table there are 150,000 to 170,000 clones, around 90% of which are singletons. This sample comprised peripheral blood, obtained on day 0 of AZD1222 vaccination. The receptors derive from an adult in good health.

This clone was seen only once. The J gene is TRBJ2-7, the V gene TRBV6-5; 9 bases match TRBD2. V shed 0 bases and J 3 bases; nucleotides not matched to a gene: 3. Germline V lookup: CDR1 MNHEY, CDR2 SVGAGI. The CDR3 loop spans 15 amino acids. CDR3 nucleotides: TGTGCCAGCAGTTACTCACTAGCGGGTGGCTACGAGCAGTACTTC. It codes for CASSYSLAGGYEQYF.

V is TRBV7-9 and J is TRBJ1-4; D might be TRBD1 (6 bases). V was cut by 6 bases and J by 6 bases, with 14 bases left in between. CDR3 length: 14 amino acids. Germline V gene lookup returns CDR1 SEHNR and CDR2 FQNEAQ (reference sequence). This chain's CDR3 is CASRPDRWDEKLFF. Written as DNA, the CDR3 is TGTGCCAGCAGACCCGACAGGTGGGATGAAAAACTGTTTTTT.

This chain links TRBV19 with TRBJ2-1; maybe TRBD1 (6 bases). The germline gives CDR1 LNHDA, CDR2 SQIVND (reference sequence). The V and J ends lost 10 bases and 6 bases respectively, with 10 bases between them. The CDR3 is 11 amino acids. DNA of the CDR3: TGTGCCACCGGACAGTTCAATGAGCAGTTCTTC. Translated: CATGQFNEQFF.

This clone was found once. The chain uses TRBV15 and TRBJ2-7; 8 bases agree with TRBD1. This CDR3 has 16 amino acids. V shed 1 base and J 6 bases; nucleotides not matched to a gene: 11. Looked up from germline, CDR1 is LNHNV and CDR2 is YYDKDF (reference sequence). The CDR3, as DNA: TGTGCCACCAGCAGAGCCCTGGGGACAGGTTCGTCCGAGCAGTACTTC. Its translation: CATSRALGTGSSEQYF.

This clone was found once. V gene TRBV7-2 combines with J gene TRBJ2-1; 9 nucleotides line up with TRBD2. Germline lookup yields CDR1 SGHTA and CDR2 FQGNSA. The CDR3 is 14 amino acids. The J segment lost 9 bases and the V segment lost 8 bases, leaving 11 bases of the junction unmatched. The CDR3 is CASRRGSGGFEQFF. CDR3 coding DNA: TGTGCCAGCCGGAGGGGAAGCGGGGGGTTTGAGCAGTTCTTC.

The chain combines TRBV19 with TRBJ1-1; D is undetermined. The germline V and J ends were trimmed by 4 bases and 0 bases, with 12 bases remaining between them. The germline gives CDR1 LNHDA, CDR2 SQIVND (reference sequence). This CDR3 is 15 amino acids long. The CDR3 bases are TGTGCCAGTAGTACCTACCCGAACCTGAACACTGAAGCTTTCTTT. Translating gives CASSTYPNLNTEAFF.

The J gene is TRBJ1-1, the V gene TRBV27; no clear D gene. The V gene's germline CDR1 is MNHEY and CDR2 SMNVEV (reference sequence). This CDR3 comprises 13 residues. Trimming pared 5 bases from V and 9 bases from J, leaving 16 bases between. Here the CDR3 DNA reads TGTGCCAGCAGTCTCGGGGTCTCCCTACAAGCTTTCTTT. Translated: CASSLGVSLQAFF.

V and J are TRBV2 and TRBJ2-7; D remains unclear. Trimming stripped 2 bases from V and 3 bases from J, with 5 bases between. The CDR3 contains 12 residues. Looked up from germline, CDR1 is SNHLY and CDR2 is FYNNEI. The CDR3, as DNA: TGTGCCAGCAGTGAATCCGGCTACGAGCAGTACTTC. This encodes CASSESGYEQYF.

V is TRBV19 and J is TRBJ1-5; D remains ambiguous. CDR1 and CDR2 (germline): LNHDA, SQIVND (reference sequence). Between the trimmed V and J ends, which lost 2 bases and 9 bases, there was a span of 17 bases. This CDR3 region has 15 residues. CDR3 protein: CASSIQATRGRPQHF. For the CDR3, the DNA is TGTGCCAGTAGTATACAAGCCACTCGAGGGCGGCCCCAGCATTTT.

The chain links TRBV15 to TRBJ2-2, with 8 bases matching TRBD1. The CDR3 is 14 amino acids. Losses at the gene ends were 4 bases for V and 7 bases for J; bases not matched to a gene: 5. The germline CDR1 and CDR2 sequences are LNHNV and YYDKDF (reference sequence). The chain's CDR3 is CATSKADRVGELFF. The CDR3 DNA sequence: TGTGCCACCAGCAAAGCGGACAGGGTCGGGGAGCTGTTTTTT.

This chain links TRBV18 with TRBJ2-7; 10 bases line up with TRBD2. V dropped 3 bases and J dropped 6; count of bases not matched to a gene: 5. CDR1 and CDR2 (germline): KGHSH, LQKENI. The length of the CDR3 is 14 residues. The CDR3 is CASSPGLANGEQYF. Here the CDR3 DNA reads TGTGCCAGCTCACCGGGACTAGCGAACGGCGAGCAGTACTTC.

J is TRBJ2-1 and V is TRBV11-3; D is perhaps TRBD2 (7 bases). The CDR3 length is 15 residues. V was cut by 4 bases and J by 4 bases, with 14 bases left in between. The germline gives CDR1 SGHNT, CDR2 YENEEA. The CDR3 spells CASSSGRGGYNEQFF. In DNA, the CDR3 is TGTGCCAGCAGCTCAGGGAGGGGGGGTTACAATGAGCAGTTCTTC. Full variable domain (rest looked up from reference TRBV11-3 and TRBJ2-1): EAGVVQSPRYKIIEKKQPVAFWCNPISGHNTLYWYLQNLGQGPELLIRYENEEAVDDSQLPKDRFSAERLKGVDSTLKIQPAELGDSAVYLCASSSGRGGYNEQFFGPGTRLTVL.

The CDR3 here is CASSSGLVPDTQYF. As DNA, the CDR3 is TGCGCCAGCAGTTCGGGACTTGTCCCAGATACGCAGTATTTT. The chain is built from TRBV5-1 and TRBJ2-3; TRBD2 might be the D (6 bases). V lost 5 bases, J lost 4 bases, and 14 bases lay in between. The CDR3 has 14 residues. Per the germline V gene, CDR1 is SGHRS and CDR2 is YFSETQ.

This chain connects TRBV3-1 (or the pseudogene TRBV3-2) to TRBJ2-1; no firm D call. V lost 1 base, J lost 4 bases, and 11 bases lay in between. The length of the CDR3 is 15 residues. Germline V lookup: CDR1 LGHDT, CDR2 YNNKEL (reference sequence). CDR3 sequence: CASSQVLAGYNEQFF. DNA of the CDR3: TGTGCCAGCAGCCAAGTCCTGGCAGGATACAATGAGCAGTTCTTC.

The table lists this clone with a count of one. The genes are TRBV19 and TRBJ1-5; D is unresolved. Germline V gene data show CDR1 as LNHDA and CDR2 as SQIVND (reference sequence). CDR3 length: 15 residues. The ends were cut back, 3 bases at V and 4 bases at J, with 13 bases in the middle. CDR3 nucleotides: TGTGCCAGTAGTATCGTCTGGGTCGGGAATCAGCCCCAGCATTTT. It codes for CASSIVWVGNQPQHF.

This sequence joins TRBV19 and TRBJ1-1; a possible D gene is TRBD1 (5 bases). This CDR3 spans 16 amino acids. Looked up from germline, CDR1 is LNHDA and CDR2 is SQIVND (reference sequence). Between the trimmed V and J ends, which lost 3 bases and 1 base, there was a span of 15 bases. CDR3 protein: CASSIPQGSRNTEAFF. CDR3 in DNA: TGTGCCAGTAGTATTCCGCAGGGTAGTCGGAACACTGAAGCTTTCTTT.

In nucleotides, the CDR3 is TGCGCCAGCAGCCAGGGGGCGGGGGCCTCGGGAAACACCATATATTTT. Encoded protein: CASSQGAGASGNTIYF. The chain combines TRBV4-3 with TRBJ1-3; perhaps TRBD1 as D (6 bases). V lost 3 bases to trimming and J lost 4 bases, with 16 bases between them. CDR3 length: 16 residues. Per the germline V gene, CDR1 is LGHNA and CDR2 is YSLEER.

The CDR3 loop is CASSTLAGGPETQYF. In DNA form, the CDR3 reads TGTGCCAGCAGCACACTAGCGGGGGGGCCGGAGACCCAGTACTTC. V is TRBV7-2 and J is TRBJ2-5, with 13 nucleotides matching TRBD2. The V gene end was trimmed by 5 bases and the J gene end by 5 bases; junction bases not matched to a gene: 5. This CDR3 region has 15 residues. CDR1 is SGHTA, CDR2 FQGNSA, per germline.

The chain joins TRBV6-4 to TRBJ2-1, with a possible D match to TRBD1 (6 bases). This CDR3 contains 15 residues. CDR1 and CDR2 (germline): MRHNA, SNTAGT. V lost 6 bases and J lost 0, with 12 bases in between. In nucleotides, the CDR3 is TGTGCCAGCAGCCAGGGGTGGAGCTCCTACAATGAGCAGTTCTTC. Protein sequence: CASSQGWSSYNEQFF.